This note documents a single T cell receptor beta chain sequence. Its antigen is still unknown. One end of the junction is discordant with germline, which a read error may explain. Assay: immunoSEQ multiplex PCR; the TCRdb copy retains only in-frame clones and omits some. This sample has tens of thousands of clones; roughly nine tenths occur once, and the top ten carry roughly 0.5%. CDR3 length equals 12 residues. The sample originates from a study of graft-versus-host responses after intestinal transplantation. Study findings and constraints: Marrow from the recipient contained GvH clones, some of which had appeared first in ileum or blood.

The chain carries TRBV6-7 and TRBJ2-1, with TRBD2 identical over 9 bases. TRBV6-7 is an open reading frame whose function is uncertain. The sequence was collected from a human donor who received an intestinal transplant. The sample in question was unstimulated CD8+ T cells sorted from spleen or lymph node cells, obtained before intestinal transplant. The CDR3 is CGSGRSYNEQFF. The DNA for the CDR3 is TGCGGGAGCGGGAGGTCCTACAATGAGCAGTTCTTC.